One and the same sample provided the 32 T cell receptor beta chains below, sequenced in a study of identical twins. TCRdb reprocessed the 5' RACE reads with MiXCR, giving one entry per CDR3 protein. The repertoire consists of 640,000 or so distinct CDR3 sequences, with around 6% occurring once and the leading ten covering 1.5% to 2%. Sequenced material: naive T cells sorted from blood. All receptors come from a man between 18 and 29 years old in good health.

This clonotype was seen many times. V gene TRBV7-3 combines with J gene TRBJ1-2; 8 bases fit TRBD1. V was pared by 8 bases and J by 7 bases, with 3 bases of the junction left unmatched. Germline loops: CDR1 SGHTA, CDR2 FQGTGA. The CDR3 has 11 amino acids. The CDR3 DNA is TGTGCCAGCGGACAGGGCTCTGGCTACACCTTC. Its protein is CASGQGSGYTF.

This clonotype was observed many times. The chain has TRBV6-5 and TRBJ1-5; D may be TRBD1 (5 bases). There are 16 residues in the CDR3. Per the germline V gene, CDR1 is MNHEY and CDR2 is SVGAGI. V lost 0 bases and J lost 4, with 13 bases in between. CDR3 region: CASSYSMVRTNQPQHF. Here the CDR3 DNA reads TGTGCCAGCAGTTACTCGATGGTGAGGACAAATCAGCCCCAGCATTTT.

This clonotype came up many times. The V and J genes are TRBV29-1 and TRBJ2-7, with 7 bases matching TRBD1. The CDR3 covers 13 residues. CDR1 is SQVTM and CDR2 is ANQGSEA in the germline V gene. V shed 6 bases, J shed 0 bases, and the junction held 5 bases outside the gene matches. The CDR3 nucleotides are TGCAGCGTAAGACAGGGCAACTCCTACGAGCAGTACTTC. Its translation is CSVRQGNSYEQYF.

At least ten counts were recorded for this clonotype. The V call is TRBV6-1, the J call TRBJ2-5; D gene unclear. Germline V gives CDR1 MNHNS, CDR2 SASEGT. V shed 2 bases and J shed 4 bases, with 5 bases lying between them. The CDR3 spans 12 residues. CDR3 amino acids: CASSESLETQYF. DNA for the CDR3: TGTGCCAGCAGTGAATCACTAGAGACCCAGTACTTC.

This chain uses TRBV18 with TRBJ2-7; D gene unclear. V lost 5 bases and J lost 4, with 9 bases in between. The CDR3 is 12 residues long. Germline values: CDR1 KGHSH, CDR2 LQKENI. The CDR3 protein is CASSDTSYEQYF. Here the CDR3 DNA reads TGTGCCAGCTCAGACACAAGTTACGAGCAGTACTTC.

This sequence joins TRBV5-1 and TRBJ2-5; a possible D gene is TRBD1 (5 bases). The length of the CDR3 is 16 residues. CDR1 is SGHRS, CDR2 YFSETQ, per germline. V dropped 0 bases and J dropped 3 bases, with 15 bases sitting between them. This CDR3 reads CASSLGTGRGEETQYF. In DNA form, the CDR3 reads TGCGCCAGCAGCTTGGGCACAGGTCGTGGAGAAGAGACCCAGTACTTC.

The CDR3 DNA sequence: TGCAGCGTAAAGCGGGAGTACGATACGCAGTATTTT. Translated: CSVKREYDTQYF. The chain employs TRBV29-1 and TRBJ2-3; the match to TRBD2 covers 8 bases. V shed 6 bases, J shed 6 bases, and the junction held 5 bases outside the gene matches. CDR3 length: 12 residues. CDR1 is SQVTM, CDR2 ANQGSEA, per germline.

This clonotype has at least ten counts. This chain joins TRBV6-1 and TRBJ2-5, with 11 bases aligning to TRBD1. The ends lost 8 bases at V and 1 base at J; junction bases unmatched: 6. The CDR3 sequence is 15 residues long. Germline V CDR1 and CDR2: MNHNS, SASEGT. This chain's CDR3 is CASARDRGSQETQYF. The CDR3 DNA sequence: TGTGCCAGCGCCAGGGACAGGGGGTCCCAAGAGACCCAGTACTTC.

This clonotype was found a few times. The chain couples TRBV28 to TRBJ2-7; 9 nucleotides agree with TRBD2. CDR1 and CDR2 from the germline V gene are MDHEN and SYDVKM. The CDR3 length is 15 residues. J lost 6 bases, V lost 3 bases, and 9 bases had no gene match. The CDR3 loop is CASSLREGRFGEQYF. CDR3 sequence (DNA): TGTGCCAGCAGTTTGCGGGAGGGCCGGTTCGGCGAGCAGTACTTC.

The table lists this clonotype with a few counts. V gene TRBV30 combines with J gene TRBJ2-1; the match to TRBD2 covers 13 bases. The V segment lost 0 bases and the J segment 11 bases; nucleotides outside the gene matches: 7. CDR1 and CDR2 from the germline V gene are GTSNPN and SVGIG (reference sequence). The CDR3 runs 15 residues. DNA of the CDR3: TGTGCCTGGAGTGTACGCACTAGCGGGAGGGCGCAGCAGTTCTTC. Translating gives CAWSVRTSGRAQQFF.

This rearrangement joins TRBV5-1 to TRBJ2-5; 9 bases are a match to TRBD1. Germline V gene sequence: CDR1 SGHRS, CDR2 YFSETQ. V dropped 1 base and J dropped 4; count of bases not matched to a gene: 5. The CDR3 is 15 amino acids. CDR3 region: CASSLTGGASETQYF. The CDR3 DNA follows: TGCGCCAGCAGCTTGACAGGGGGCGCGTCAGAGACCCAGTACTTC.

This clonotype was recorded at least ten times. The chain has TRBV20-1 and TRBJ2-3, with 8 bases fitting TRBD2. Germline CDR1 reads DFQATT; CDR2 reads SNEGSKA (reference sequence). The CDR3 length is 13 residues. After removal of 5 bases from V and 0 bases from J, the junction contained 1 base not matched to a gene. CDR3 region: CSAVAGSTDTQYF. CDR3 nucleotide sequence: TGCAGTGCTGTAGCGGGAAGCACAGATACGCAGTATTTT.

This clonotype was recorded many times. The chain has TRBV28 and TRBJ2-2, with 9 bases aligning to TRBD1. J gave up 0 bases and V 6 bases, and 8 bases lay outside the gene matches. The V gene's germline CDR1 is MDHEN and CDR2 SYDVKM. The CDR3 is made up of 17 amino acids. The CDR3 nucleotides read TGTGCCAGCAGCCCGGGACAGGGATTCGCGAACACCGGGGAGCTGTTTTTT. This encodes CASSPGQGFANTGELFF. Based on the CDR3 plus reference TRBV28 and TRBJ2-2, the full variable domain is DVKVTQSSRYLVKRTGEKVFLECVQDMDHENMFWYRQDPGLGLRLIYFSYDVKMKEKGDIPEGYSVSREKKERFSLILESASTNQTSMYLCASSPGQGFANTGELFFGEGSRLTVL.

The V call is TRBV20-1, the J call TRBJ2-1; D not resolved. This CDR3 comprises 12 residues. The V end was cut by 3 bases, the J end by 4 bases, with 7 bases between. From germline, CDR1 is DFQATT and CDR2 SNEGSKA (reference sequence). CDR3 region: CSASPLYNEQFF. CDR3 bases: TGCAGTGCTAGCCCCCTTTACAATGAGCAGTTCTTC.

The table lists this clonotype with many counts. The chain combines TRBV25-1 with TRBJ2-7; the D gene is possibly TRBD2 (5 bases). The CDR3 sequence is 16 residues long. V lost 0 bases and J 0 bases, leaving 12 bases between the germline ends. Germline CDR1 is MGHDK and CDR2 is SYGVNS. DNA of the CDR3: TGTGCCAGCAGTGAATACGGTAGCGCACCCTCCTACGAGCAGTACTTC. It is translated as CASSEYGSAPSYEQYF.

The rearrangement uses TRBV3-1 and TRBJ2-7, with TRBD1 identical over 7 bases. Germline values: CDR1 LGHDT, CDR2 YNNKEL (reference sequence). V trimming: 2 bases; J trimming: 3 bases; junction bases outside the gene matches: 10. The CDR3 covers 16 residues. As DNA, the CDR3 is TGTGCCAGCAGCCAAAGGTGGAGACAGGGATACTACGAGCAGTACTTC. Amino acids: CASSQRWRQGYYEQYF.

This clonotype occurred many times. The limits of the CDR3 on the DNA are not certain, so only TCRdb's listed CDR3 is given. The V and J genes are TRBV12-3 or TRBV12-4 and TRBJ2-1; the DNA was not compared with TRBD2, the D call given in the table. The CDR3 extends over 16 residues, inclusive of both ends. The CDR3 protein is CASSSSTSGSYNEQFF.

V is TRBV4-3 and J is TRBJ2-7, with no clear D. The CDR3 has 15 amino acids. Trimming pared 4 bases from V and 1 base from J, leaving 14 bases between. Looked up from germline, CDR1 is LGHNA and CDR2 is YSLEER. CDR3 in amino acids: CASSPYYVQSYEQYF. The DNA for the CDR3 is TGCGCCAGCAGCCCATACTATGTCCAATCCTACGAGCAGTACTTC.

This clonotype was counted at least ten times. The V call is TRBV6-2 or TRBV6-3, the J call TRBJ2-1, with 7 bases identical to TRBD2. Per the germline V gene, CDR1 is MNHEY and CDR2 is SVGEGT. The CDR3 consists of 15 residues. The V segment lost 2 bases and the J segment 6 bases; nucleotides outside the gene matches: 7. The chain's CDR3 is CASSYVETSFNEQFF. CDR3 DNA sequence: TGTGCCAGCAGTTACGTGGAGACTAGCTTCAATGAGCAGTTCTTC.

This chain joins TRBV27 and TRBJ2-1, with TRBD2 identical over 7 bases. The CDR3 covers 15 residues. Germline V CDR1 and CDR2: MNHEY, SMNVEV (reference sequence). V lost 3 bases and J lost 4; bases outside the gene matches: 6. For the CDR3, the DNA is TGTGCCAGCAGTTTCGGGACTAACCTTTACAATGAGCAGTTCTTC. Translation gives CASSFGTNLYNEQFF.

This clonotype came up a few times. The V call is TRBV5-1, the J call TRBJ2-1; the D is unclear. The germline gives CDR1 SGHRS, CDR2 YFSETQ. The V gene lost 0 bases and the J gene lost 6 bases, with 13 bases spanning the gap. The CDR3 length is 15 residues. Here the CDR3 reads CASSLEGRRANEQFF. The DNA of the CDR3 is TGCGCCAGCAGCTTGGAGGGCCGCCGGGCCAATGAGCAGTTCTTC.

This clonotype has ten or more counts. V gene TRBV11-2 combines with J gene TRBJ2-5; D unresolved. Deletions cut 1 base from V and 2 bases from J, with 8 bases between. In germline, CDR1 is SGHAT, CDR2 FQNNGV. The length of the CDR3 is 14 residues. CDR3 nucleotide sequence: TGTGCCAGCAGCTTAGTTCAGATACAAGAGACCCAGTACTTC. It codes for CASSLVQIQETQYF. The full variable domain, rest sourced from reference TRBV11-2 and TRBJ2-5, is EAGVAQSPRYKIIEKRQSVAFWCNPISGHATLYWYQQILGQGPKLLIQFQNNGVVDDSQLPKDRFSAERLKGVDSTLKIQPAKLEDSAVYLCASSLVQIQETQYFGPGTRLLVL.

The chain employs TRBV5-8 and TRBJ1-2; D is unclear. Trimming cost V 4 bases and J 3 bases, with 13 bases left between them. The CDR3 covers 14 residues. Germline V gene sequence: CDR1 SGHTS, CDR2 YDEGEE. Here the CDR3 reads CASSQRNIDYGYTF. The CDR3 bases are TGTGCCAGCAGCCAAAGAAACATCGACTATGGCTACACCTTC.

Ten or more counts support this clonotype. V gene TRBV12-3 or TRBV12-4 combines with J gene TRBJ1-1; 9 positions match TRBD1. With V trimmed by 2 bases and J by 5 bases, 3 bases remained unmatched. The CDR3 runs 14 residues. The CDR3 nucleotides read TGTGCCAGCAGTTTAATAGGACAGGGGACTGAAGCTTTCTTT. This codes for CASSLIGQGTEAFF.

This clonotype was seen more than once but under ten times. The rearrangement uses TRBV6-5 and TRBJ2-7; no clear D. The CDR3 totals 13 residues. CDR1 is MNHEY and CDR2 is SVGAGI in the germline V gene. Trimming took off 3 bases at V and 6 bases at J, with 12 bases between the two ends. In DNA form, the CDR3 reads TGTGCCAGCAGTTATGTCTCAGGCCGCGAGCAGTACTTC. It is translated as CASSYVSGREQYF.

The genes are TRBV2 and TRBJ2-1, with 10 bases fitting TRBD2. The CDR3 is 18 amino acids. The ends lost 5 bases at V and 0 bases at J; junction bases unmatched: 10. The germline V gene encodes CDR1 SNHLY and CDR2 FYNNEI. The DNA of the CDR3 is TGTGCCAGCAGTCCGGGACTAGCGACAACCAGCTCCTACAATGAGCAGTTCTTC. The encoded protein is CASSPGLATTSSYNEQFF.

There are many counts of this clonotype. This chain joins TRBV28 and TRBJ2-1; a possible D gene is TRBD1 (5 bases). Deletions cut 8 bases from V and 2 bases from J, with 10 bases between. This CDR3 has 13 residues. Germline values: CDR1 MDHEN, CDR2 SYDVKM. CDR3 region: CASGRETYNEQFF. The CDR3 bases are TGTGCCAGCGGCAGGGAAACCTACAATGAGCAGTTCTTC.

Ten or more counts support this clonotype. The chain joins TRBV5-1 to TRBJ1-1, with a tentative D call TRBD1 (6 bases). CDR1 and CDR2 from the germline V gene are SGHRS and YFSETQ. CDR3 length equals 17 residues. V was pared by 4 bases and J by 5 bases, with 24 bases between. Written as DNA, the CDR3 is TGCGCCAGCAGCCCCCGGACAGTGTCCTTATCTGTGACTGAAGCTTTCTTT. Translating it yields CASSPRTVSLSVTEAFF.

The table lists this clonotype with a few counts. The chain joins TRBV5-5 to TRBJ2-7; tentatively, D is TRBD2 (7 bases). V lost 4 bases, J lost 5 bases, and 16 bases lay in between. The germline V gene has CDR1 SGHKS and CDR2 YYEKEE (reference sequence). The CDR3 has 14 residues. CDR3 residues: CASSPFWGGDEQYV. As DNA, the CDR3 is TGTGCCAGCAGCCCTTTCTGGGGGGGCGACGAGCAGTACGTC.

This clonotype occurred many times. The chain couples TRBV20-1 to TRBJ2-7, with D possibly being TRBD1 (6 bases). Germline V CDR1 and CDR2: DFQATT, SNEGSKA (reference sequence). CDR3 length equals 11 residues. V lost 5 bases, J lost 8 bases, and 13 bases lay in between. In DNA, the CDR3 is TGCAGTGCTCAAAACAGGGCTCAGCAGTACTTC. It is translated as CSAQNRAQQYF.

This clonotype has ten or more counts. This sequence joins TRBV5-1 and TRBJ1-1; tentative D call: TRBD1 (5 bases). The CDR3 is 13 amino acids. V shed 4 bases and J shed 1 base, with 8 bases lying between them. CDR1 is SGHRS and CDR2 is YFSETQ in the germline V gene. CDR3 nucleotide sequence: TGCGCCAGCAGCACCGGACAGAACACTGAAGCTTTCTTT. Translation gives CASSTGQNTEAFF.

This clonotype was detected many times. The J gene is TRBJ1-2, the V gene TRBV5-1; no clear D. The germline V and J ends were trimmed by 0 bases and 8 bases, with 8 bases remaining between them. From germline, CDR1 is SGHRS and CDR2 YFSETQ. The CDR3 has 12 residues. CDR3 nucleotide sequence: TGCGCCAGCAGCTTGGCCGAGGAGGGCTACACCTTC. This codes for CASSLAEEGYTF.